What follows is one TCR beta chain and its context. Its antigen is not known. An end of the junction differs from the germline gene, which may be a read error. Distinct nucleotide sequences in the sample also encode this CDR3. This entry comes from a study of metastatic and nonmetastatic thyroid tumors. In the study overall: The study looked at repertoires side by side in blood and in tumor or nodule tissue from malignant and benign thyroid patients. General study findings and limits: Malignant thyroid tumors reportedly exceeded benign nodules significantly in TCR beta diversity, with the difference appearing in blood and tumor.

Original data processing: The distant-metastasis classifier for papillary thyroid cancer was built from CDR3 differences across clinicopathological groups. TCRdb reassembled clones from the PCR reads with MiXCR. These V and J calls are TCRdb output, not the study's own analysis. Here the sample spans about 92,000 clones, 15% being singletons. This CDR3 spans 13 amino acids. Germline V gene sequence: CDR1 MGHRA, CDR2 YSYEKL. Among the patients, none had received any treatment before thyroid surgery. The chain combines TRBV4-1 with TRBJ2-5; weak D call: TRBD1 (5 bases). The clonotype was recovered from a female donor with papillary thyroid cancer or a benign thyroid nodule (not recorded which). Some clones in this sample may be carry-over from other donors' samples. Sequenced material: blood. The CDR3 bases are TGTGCCAGCAGCCAACTCAGGGAAGAGACCCAGTACTTC. This translates into CASSQLREETQYF.